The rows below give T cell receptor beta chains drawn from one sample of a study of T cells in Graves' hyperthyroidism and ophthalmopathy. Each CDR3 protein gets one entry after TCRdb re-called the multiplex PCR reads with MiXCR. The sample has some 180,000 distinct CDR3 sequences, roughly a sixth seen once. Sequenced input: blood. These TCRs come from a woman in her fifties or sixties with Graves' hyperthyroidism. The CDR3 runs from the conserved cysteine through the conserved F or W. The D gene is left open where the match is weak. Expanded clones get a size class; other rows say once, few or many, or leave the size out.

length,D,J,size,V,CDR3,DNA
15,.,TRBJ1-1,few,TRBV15,CATSRVRDGDTEAFF,TGTGCCACCAGCAGAGTCCGGGACGGGGACACTGAAGCTTTCTTT
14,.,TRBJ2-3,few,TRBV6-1,CASSPYSSTDTQYF,TGTGCCAGCAGTCCCTATTCTAGCACAGATACGCAGTATTTT
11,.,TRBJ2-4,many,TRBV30,CAWSGRDIQYF,TGTGCCTGGAGTGGCCGAGACATTCAGTACTTC
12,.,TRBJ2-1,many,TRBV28,CASSLQWNEQFF,TGTGCCAGCAGTTTACAGTGGAATGAGCAGTTCTTC
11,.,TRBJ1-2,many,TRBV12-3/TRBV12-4,CASGRAGGYTF,TGTGCCAGCGGCAGGGCCGGTGGCTACACCTTC
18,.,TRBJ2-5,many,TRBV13,CASSLFVSGGLEQETQYF,TGTGCCAGCAGCTTATTCGTGTCGGGGGGCCTAGAACAAGAGACCCAGTACTTC
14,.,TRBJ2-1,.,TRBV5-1,CASSLRDKGDEQFF,TGCGCCAGCAGCTTGAGGGACAAGGGGGATGAGCAGTTCTTC
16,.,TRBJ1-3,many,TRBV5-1,CASSIATGLSGNTIYF,TGCGCCAGCAGCATCGCTACAGGACTCTCTGGAAACACCATATATTTT
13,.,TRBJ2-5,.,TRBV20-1,CSARDVRKETQYF,TGCAGTGCTAGAGATGTTCGGAAAGAGACCCAGTACTTC
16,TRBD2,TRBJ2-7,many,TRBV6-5,CASSYSDGTTAYEQYF,TGTGCCAGCAGTTACTCTGATGGGACTACAGCCTACGAGCAGTACTTC
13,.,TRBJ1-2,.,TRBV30,CAWWKGTIHGYTF,TGTGCCTGGTGGAAAGGGACAATTCATGGCTACACCTTC
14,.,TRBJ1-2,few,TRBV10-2,CASSGPSREYGYTF,TGCGCCAGCAGTGGACCCAGCAGAGAATATGGCTACACCTTC
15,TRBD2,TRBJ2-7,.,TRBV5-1,CASSFRGLGSYEQYF,TGCGCCAGCAGCTTTAGGGGACTAGGCTCCTACGAGCAGTACTTC
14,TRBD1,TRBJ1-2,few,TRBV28,CASSLMTGQRGYTF,TGTGCCAGCAGTTTAATGACAGGGCAAAGGGGCTACACCTTC
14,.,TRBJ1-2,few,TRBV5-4,CASSLTGAPHGYTF,TGTGCCAGCAGCTTGACCGGGGCGCCGCATGGCTACACCTTC
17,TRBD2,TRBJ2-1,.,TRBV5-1,CASSGDSGSFHYNEQFF,TGCGCCAGCAGTGGGGATAGCGGGAGCTTCCACTACAATGAGCAGTTCTTC
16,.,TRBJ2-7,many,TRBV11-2,CASSFGGGASGYEQYF,TGTGCCAGCAGCTTTGGCGGCGGGGCATCAGGGTACGAGCAGTACTTC
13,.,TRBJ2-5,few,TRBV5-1,CASGQRQQETQYF,TGCGCCAGCGGTCAGCGGCAACAAGAGACCCAGTACTTC
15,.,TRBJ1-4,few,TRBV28,CASSLWGARGEKLFF,TGTGCCAGCAGTTTATGGGGGGCGCGCGGTGAAAAACTGTTTTTT
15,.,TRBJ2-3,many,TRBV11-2,CASSLPGRGTDTQYF,TGTGCCAGCAGCTTACCCGGTCGGGGCACAGATACGCAGTATTTT
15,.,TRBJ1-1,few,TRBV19,CASSIDPIMNTEAFF,TGTGCCAGTAGTATAGATCCCATAATGAACACTGAAGCTTTCTTT
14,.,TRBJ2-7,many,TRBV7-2,CASSPMTRAGEQYF,TGTGCCAGCAGCCCCATGACCCGGGCGGGGGAGCAGTACTTC
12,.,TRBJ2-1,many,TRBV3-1,CASSQDSGLPFF,TGTGCCAGCAGCCAAGATAGTGGGTTGCCGTTCTTC
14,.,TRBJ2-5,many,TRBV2,CASRASPSQETQYF,TGTGCCAGCAGGGCAAGCCCGAGCCAAGAGACCCAGTACTTC
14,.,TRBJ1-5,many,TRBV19,CASKKTGPKWPQHF,TGTGCCAGTAAAAAAACGGGGCCTAAGTGGCCCCAGCATTTT
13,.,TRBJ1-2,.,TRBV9,CASSVDVGYGYTF,TGTGCCAGCAGCGTAGATGTGGGATATGGCTACACCTTC
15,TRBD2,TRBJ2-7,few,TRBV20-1,CSARGLSGRPYEQYF,TGCAGTGCTAGAGGTTTGAGCGGGAGGCCCTACGAGCAGTACTTC
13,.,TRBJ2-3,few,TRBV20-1,CSAKAPDRDTQYF,TGCAGTGCTAAAGCCCCGGACCGAGATACGCAGTATTTT
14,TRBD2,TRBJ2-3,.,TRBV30,CAWSGTSNADTQYF,TGTGCCTGGAGTGGGACTAGCAACGCAGATACGCAGTATTTT
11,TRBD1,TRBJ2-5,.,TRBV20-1,CSAGQKETQYF,TGCAGTGCGGGACAGAAAGAGACCCAGTACTTC
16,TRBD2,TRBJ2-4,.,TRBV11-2,CASRIAGLGPKNIQYF,TGTGCCAGCAGAATAGCGGGATTAGGGCCCAAAAACATTCAGTACTTC
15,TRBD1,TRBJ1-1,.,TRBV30,CAWSGNRGMGTEAFF,TGTGCCTGGAGTGGAAACAGGGGAATGGGCACTGAAGCTTTCTTT
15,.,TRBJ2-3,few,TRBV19,CASSIVEQGEDTQYF,TGTGCCAGTAGTATAGTCGAACAGGGCGAGGATACGCAGTATTTT
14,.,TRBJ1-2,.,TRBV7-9,CASTYLGTTYGYTF,TGTGCCAGCACCTACCTCGGGACAACCTATGGCTACACCTTC
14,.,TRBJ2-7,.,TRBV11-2,CASILQRGVGEQYF,TGTGCCAGCATTTTACAAAGGGGAGTGGGCGAGCAGTACTTC
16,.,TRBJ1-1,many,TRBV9,CASRSPGPGFYGEAFF,TGTGCCAGCAGGTCCCCCGGGCCCGGGTTTTATGGTGAAGCTTTCTTT
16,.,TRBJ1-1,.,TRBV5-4,CASSLGAGGPGTEAFF,TGTGCCAGCAGCTTGGGGGCGGGGGGTCCGGGAACTGAAGCTTTCTTT
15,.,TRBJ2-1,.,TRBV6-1,CASRPQIWSLNEQFF,TGTGCCAGCAGGCCGCAGATTTGGAGTCTCAATGAGCAGTTCTTC
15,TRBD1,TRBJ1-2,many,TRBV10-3,CAISEPRLQGYGYTF,TGTGCCATCAGTGAGCCCCGCTTACAGGGGTATGGCTACACCTTC
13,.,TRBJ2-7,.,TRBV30,CAWKRGEVGEQYF,TGTGCCTGGAAAAGGGGGGAGGTCGGCGAGCAGTACTTC
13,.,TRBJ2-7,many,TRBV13,CASSLVNSYEQYF,TGTGCCAGCAGCTTAGTCAACTCCTACGAGCAGTACTTC
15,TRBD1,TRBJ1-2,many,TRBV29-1,CSVDNPGQKHYGYTF,TGCAGCGTCGATAATCCGGGACAGAAACACTATGGCTACACCTTC
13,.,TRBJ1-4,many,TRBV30,CAWSLDSNEKLFF,TGTGCCTGGAGTCTGGACAGTAATGAAAAACTGTTTTTT
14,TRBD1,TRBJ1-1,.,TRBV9,CASSVEGANTEALF,TGTGCCAGCAGCGTAGAGGGGGCGAACACTGAAGCTCTCTTT
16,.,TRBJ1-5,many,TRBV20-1,CSAREWEGLSNQPQHF,TGCAGTGCTAGAGAATGGGAAGGACTTAGCAATCAGCCCCAGCATTTT
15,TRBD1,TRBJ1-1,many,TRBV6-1,CASSRDRERVTEAFF,TGTGCCAGCTCCCGGGACAGGGAACGAGTGACTGAAGCTTTCTTT
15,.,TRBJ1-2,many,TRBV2,CASSSDGTPNYGYTF,TGTGCCAGCAGTTCGGACGGAACTCCAAACTATGGCTACACCTTC
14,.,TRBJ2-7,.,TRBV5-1,CASSDRDNTYEQYF,TGTGCCAGCAGCGACCGGGACAATACCTACGAGCAGTACTTC
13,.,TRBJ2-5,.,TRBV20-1,CSAPQGGLETQYF,TGCAGTGCTCCCCAGGGGGGGTTGGAGACCCAGTACTTC
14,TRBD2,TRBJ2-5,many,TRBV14,CASSQEAGVETQYF,TGTGCCAGCAGCCAAGAGGCGGGAGTTGAGACCCAGTACTTC
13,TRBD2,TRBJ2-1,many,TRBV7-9,CAARASGDNEQFF,TGTGCAGCCCGGGCTAGCGGAGACAATGAGCAGTTCTTC
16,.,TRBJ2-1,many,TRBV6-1,CASSEAALGSRNEQFF,TGTGCCAGCAGTGAAGCTGCGTTGGGGTCCCGCAATGAGCAGTTCTTC
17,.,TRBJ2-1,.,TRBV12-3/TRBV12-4,CASSLLGGVGGYNEQFF,TGTGCCAGCAGTTTACTCGGGGGAGTTGGGGGGTACAATGAGCAGTTCTTC
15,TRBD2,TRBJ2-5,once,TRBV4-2,CASSQDLAGAGTQYF,TGTGCCAGCAGCCAAGACCTAGCGGGAGCGGGGACCCAGTACTTC
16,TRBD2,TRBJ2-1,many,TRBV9,CASSADRTSGSIEQFF,TGTGCCAGCAGCGCAGATAGGACTAGCGGGAGTATTGAGCAGTTCTTC